Listed below are T cell receptor beta chains from one sample, sequenced in a study of control samples from healthy donors and cancer patients. Sequencing used immunoSEQ multiplex PCR; TCRdb keeps in-frame clones, though not all of them. This sample has over 100,000 clones, with roughly nine tenths found just once. Sequenced input: blood. These receptors were collected from a woman aged 18-29 years in good health. Both conserved end residues are part of each CDR3. The D gene is left open where the match is weak. Not all rows give a size; the values are once, few, many and, for expanded clones, a class.

v_gene	j_gene	abundance	d_gene	CDR3nt	CDR3aa
TRBV20-1	TRBJ2-7	.	TRBD2	TGCAGTGCTAGTAAGGGACTAGCGGGATTAAGCTCCTACGAGCAGTACTTC	CSASKGLAGLSSYEQYF
TRBV28	TRBJ2-4	.	TRBD1	TGTGCCAGCAGTTCAGACAGGGTTACCAAAAACATTCAGTACTTC	CASSSDRVTKNIQYF
TRBV5-1	TRBJ2-2	.	.	TGCGCCAGCAGCCCCTTTTATGAACTCGGGACCGGGGAGCTGTTTTTT	CASSPFYELGTGELFF
TRBV7-2	TRBJ1-5	.	.	TGTGCCAGCAGCCCTCGGGGGGAACAGCCCCAGCATTTT	CASSPRGEQPQHF
TRBV12-3/TRBV12-4	TRBJ1-1	once	.	TGTGCCAGCACCCTCGTGAACCATGAAGCTTTCTTT	CASTLVNHEAFF
TRBV3-1/TRBV3-2	TRBJ1-1	.	TRBD1	TGTGCCAGCAGCCGGGGACAGGGCCGGCTTGAAGCTTTCTTT	CASSRGQGRLEAFF
TRBV28	TRBJ2-2	.	.	TGTGCCAGCAGTTTCATCAGGAGGGACACCGGGGAGCTGTTTTTT	CASSFIRRDTGELFF
TRBV6-5	TRBJ2-1	.	TRBD2	TGTGCCAGCCGAGTCCTGCGGGGGGAGCAGTTCTTC	CASRVLRGEQFF
TRBV6-5	TRBJ1-4	.	.	TGTGCCAGCATGACAGGAAGTCCTTACGAAAAACTGTTTTTT	CASMTGSPYEKLFF
TRBV11-2	TRBJ2-7	.	.	TGTGCCAGCAGCTTCGGACGTCCAAGGGCACACGAGCAGTACTTC	CASSFGRPRAHEQYF
TRBV15	TRBJ2-2	.	TRBD2	TGTGCCACCAGCCTCTTGGGAGGGGCGCTCAGCACCGGGGAGCTGTTTTTT	CATSLLGGALSTGELFF
TRBV4-2	TRBJ1-2	.	.	TGTGCCAGCAGCCAAGATCCCTCCGGGACGGGCCAGGGAAGACATGGCTACACCTTC	CASSQDPSGTGQGRHGYTF
TRBV24-1	TRBJ1-5	.	.	TGTGCCACCAGTGAACCCGGGACCCAGTCCCAGCATTTT	CATSEPGTQSQHF
TRBV5-1	TRBJ1-1	.	TRBD1	TGCGCCAGCAGCCAGGACAGGGGGTACACTGAAGCTTTCTTT	CASSQDRGYTEAFF
TRBV7-2	TRBJ2-1	.	.	TGTGCCAGCAGCTTAGGCCCGGCTCCCAATGAGCAGTTCTTC	CASSLGPAPNEQFF
TRBV5-1	TRBJ2-2	.	TRBD1	TGCGCCAGCAGCTTGGGACAGGGGGGAAACACCGGGGAGCTGTTTTTT	CASSLGQGGNTGELFF
TRBV4-1	TRBJ1-5	.	.	TGCGCCAGCAGCTTAGTACTAAATCAGCCCCAGCATTTT	CASSLVLNQPQHF
TRBV18	TRBJ1-1	.	.	TGTGCCAGCTCACCAGGGACTGCGAACACTGAAGCTTTCTTT	CASSPGTANTEAFF
TRBV6-4	TRBJ2-1	once	.	TGTGCCACCCAGAGCTCGGGAGCAGAGAATGAGCAGTTCTTC	CATQSSGAENEQFF
TRBV19	TRBJ2-1	.	.	TGTGCCAGTAGTATTGGGGTGGGGGGTGGAGAGCAGTTCTTC	CASSIGVGGGEQFF
TRBV7-7	TRBJ2-7	few	TRBD1	TGTGCCAGCAGCTTAGGGACAGGTCCTACCTACGAGCAGTACTTC	CASSLGTGPTYEQYF
TRBV24-1	TRBJ1-5	.	TRBD1	TGTGCCACCAGTGGGACAGGCGGCAGTCAGCCCCAGCATTTT	CATSGTGGSQPQHF